This T cell receptor beta chain is drawn from a study of CD4+ T cells in melanoma. Study-wide results and limits: Diverse differentiation states were reported for melanoma neoantigen-specific CD4+ T cells. CD8+ T cell, macrophage and B cell function reportedly correlated with neoantigen-specific CD4+ T cells.

TCRdb keeps only in-frame clones here, not all; method: immunoSEQ multiplex PCR. In the table there are about 21,000 clones, over 75% of which are singletons. Remarks on this clone: What it recognizes is unknown.

This CDR3 spans 13 amino acids. The V gene lost 4 bases and the J gene lost 7 bases, with 12 bases spanning the gap. In germline, CDR1 is SGHRS, CDR2 YFSETQ. This rearrangement joins TRBV5-1 to TRBJ1-5; weak D call: TRBD1 (5 bases). The source of this sequence is a human donor with melanoma. The sequenced sample consisted of cells from a culture (not recorded whether cultured in vitro). The CDR3 loop reads CASSPQGGQPQHF. CDR3 bases: TGCGCCAGCAGCCCCCAGGGCGGCCAGCCCCAGCATTTT.